Listed below are T cell receptor beta chains from one sample, sequenced in a study of blood T cell repertoires in COVID-19. Libraries were prepared by immunoSEQ multiplex PCR; TCRdb keeps only in-frame clonotypes and omits some of them. The table has roughly 190,000 clones, 82% seen once; the top ten hold around 8%. Input material: peripheral blood. These receptors came from a woman between 55 and 75 years old with COVID-19, enrolled during active disease. CDR3s include the opening cysteine and the closing phenylalanine or tryptophan. D genes are given only for firm matches. Clone sizes are given selectively: once, few, many, or a class where the clone is expanded.

TRBJ2-7	TRBV28	TRBD2	NA	CASSQVAGGPLYEQYF	TGTGCCAGCAGCCAGGTAGCGGGAGGGCCGTTGTACGAGCAGTACTTC
TRBJ1-3	TRBV28	NA	NA	CASSSQEGLRGNTIYF	TGTGCCAGCAGTTCCCAAGAGGGTCTGCGTGGAAACACCATATATTTT
TRBJ2-1	TRBV6-2/TRBV6-3	TRBD2	NA	CASSDQPGTSGTYNEQFF	TGTGCCAGCAGTGACCAACCAGGGACTAGCGGGACCTACAATGAGCAGTTCTTC
TRBJ2-2	TRBV28	TRBD2	NA	CASSWERGTTGELFF	TGTGCCAGCAGCTGGGAGCGGGGCACCACCGGGGAGCTGTTTTTT
TRBJ2-4	TRBV18	NA	NA	CASSLQGRAKNIQYF	TGTGCCAGCTCACTACAGGGACGTGCCAAAAACATTCAGTACTTC
TRBJ2-2	TRBV6-1	NA	NA	CASSELRATTGELFF	TGTGCCAGCAGTGAACTGAGGGCGACAACCGGGGAGCTGTTTTTT
TRBJ2-5	TRBV3-1/TRBV3-2	NA	NA	CASSQWLVWETQYF	TGTGCCAGCAGCCAATGGCTAGTTTGGGAGACCCAGTACTTC
TRBJ1-5	TRBV15	NA	NA	CATKLRERDQPQHF	TGTGCCACAAAGTTACGGGAGAGAGATCAGCCCCAGCATTTT
TRBJ1-5	TRBV28	NA	few	CASSSPPHNQPQHF	TGTGCCAGCAGTTCTCCCCCACACAATCAGCCCCAGCATTTT
TRBJ2-1	TRBV21-1	NA	NA	CASSKGLAGGPSLNEQFF	TGTGCCAGCAGCAAAGGGCTAGCGGGAGGGCCGAGTCTCAATGAGCAGTTCTTC
TRBJ1-2	TRBV7-9	TRBD1	many	CASSLGTGESGYTF	TGTGCCAGCAGCTTAGGGACAGGGGAGAGTGGCTACACCTTC
TRBJ2-1	TRBV24-1	TRBD2	NA	CATSELGTSGRYEQFF	TGTGCCACCAGTGAGCTAGGGACTAGCGGGAGATATGAGCAGTTCTTC
TRBJ1-4	TRBV20-1	NA	once	CSASKLTTNEKLFF	TGCAGTGCGAGTAAGCTGACAACTAATGAAAAACTGTTTTTT
TRBJ1-5	TRBV5-6	NA	NA	CASSRGVQNNQPQHF	TGTGCCAGCAGCCGGGGGGTGCAGAACAATCAGCCCCAGCATTTT
TRBJ2-5	TRBV7-3	NA	NA	CASSFGTDQETQYF	TGTGCCAGCAGCTTTGGGACTGACCAAGAGACCCAGTACTTC
TRBJ2-2	TRBV30	NA	NA	CAWSRDTYTGELFF	TGTGCCTGGAGCCGGGACACCTACACCGGGGAGCTGTTTTTT
TRBJ1-4	TRBV5-6	TRBD1	few	CASSFTGQANEKLFF	TGTGCCAGCAGCTTCACCGGACAGGCCAATGAAAAACTGTTTTTT
TRBJ1-1	TRBV5-4	NA	NA	CASSFYRGSSTEAFF	TGTGCCAGCAGCTTCTATCGAGGGAGTTCCACTGAAGCTTTCTTT
TRBJ2-3	TRBV9	NA	NA	CASSVVGSRNTDTQYF	TGTGCCAGCAGCGTAGTCGGGAGTCGAAACACAGATACGCAGTATTTT
TRBJ2-3	TRBV5-1	TRBD2	NA	CASSARLAGVTTDTQYF	TGCGCCAGCAGCGCGAGACTAGCGGGGGTCACCACAGATACGCAGTATTTT
TRBJ1-2	TRBV7-9	TRBD1	NA	CASSSEGVRTGYGYTF	TGTGCCAGCAGCTCAGAGGGTGTCCGGACAGGGTATGGCTACACCTTC
TRBJ1-2	TRBV6-1	NA	NA	CASSEVIARNGYTF	TGTGCCAGCAGTGAAGTTATAGCCCGGAATGGCTACACCTTC
TRBJ1-2	TRBV3-1/TRBV3-2	NA	NA	CASSPSPRDTFYGYTF	TGTGCCAGCAGCCCCTCACCACGGGACACATTCTATGGCTACACCTTC
TRBJ2-6	TRBV6-4	TRBD1	NA	CASSAGQGAGANVLTF	TGTGCCAGCAGTGCGGGACAGGGGGCTGGGGCCAACGTCCTGACTTTC
TRBJ2-2	TRBV19	NA	NA	CASSSLRVGELFF	TGTGCCAGTAGTAGCTTGCGCGTCGGGGAGCTGTTTTTT
TRBJ2-5	TRBV2	NA	NA	CASSGGGQGIPETQYF	TGTGCCAGCAGTGGGGGTGGGCAGGGGATCCCAGAGACCCAGTACTTC
TRBJ2-7	TRBV25-1	TRBD1	NA	CASSDSGTGRYEQYF	TGTGCCAGCAGTGATTCGGGGACAGGGCGCTATGAGCAGTACTTC
TRBJ2-2	TRBV7-7	NA	few	CASSRGPLTGELFF	TGTGCTAGCAGCCGAGGCCCCCTGACCGGGGAGCTGTTTTTT
TRBJ2-5	TRBV5-1	TRBD2	NA	CASSETSGGGLGETQYF	TGCGCCAGCAGCGAGACTAGCGGGGGGGGCCTAGGAGAGACCCAGTACTTC
TRBJ2-2	TRBV2	TRBD1	NA	CASMGTGGATGELFF	TGTGCCTCTATGGGAACAGGGGGCGCCACCGGGGAGCTGTTTTTT
TRBJ2-5	TRBV2	NA	NA	CASSESEGSETQYF	TGTGCCAGCAGTGAATCAGAAGGGAGTGAGACCCAGTACTTC
TRBJ2-1	TRBV7-9	NA	NA	CASSLSGPYNEQFF	TGTGCCAGCAGCTTATCAGGGCCTTACAATGAGCAGTTCTTC
TRBJ2-1	TRBV25-1	NA	NA	CASNLAGSYNEQFF	TGTGCCAGCAACCTAGCAGGTTCCTACAATGAGCAGTTCTTC
TRBJ1-1	TRBV19	TRBD1	few	CASSAYRGRPEAFF	TGTGCCAGTAGTGCGTACAGGGGGCGCCCTGAAGCTTTCTTT
TRBJ2-7	TRBV28	NA	NA	CASSFTGQGEQYF	TGTGCCAGCAGTTTCACAGGGCAGGGCGAGCAGTACTTC
TRBJ1-4	TRBV3-1/TRBV3-2	TRBD1	NA	CASSPTGVTNEKLFF	TGTGCCAGCAGCCCAACAGGGGTAACTAATGAAAAACTGTTTTTT
TRBJ1-2	TRBV5-4	NA	NA	CASSSATRYGYTF	TGTGCCAGCAGCTCCGCGACACGCTATGGCTACACCTTC
TRBJ1-2	TRBV3-1/TRBV3-2	NA	NA	CASSQGASLPGYTF	TGTGCCAGCAGCCAAGGGGCTAGCCTACCCGGCTACACCTTC
TRBJ2-2	TRBV5-1	NA	NA	CASRNWADNTGELFF	TGCGCCAGCAGAAATTGGGCAGATAACACCGGGGAGCTGTTTTTT
TRBJ2-5	TRBV5-1	NA	NA	CASCLSQETQYF	TGCGCCAGCTGCCTTAGCCAAGAGACCCAGTACTTC
TRBJ1-3	TRBV6-5	NA	NA	CASSYLGVGAGNTIYF	TGTGCCAGCAGTTACCTGGGAGTTGGGGCTGGAAACACCATATATTTT
TRBJ2-2	TRBV6-5	NA	NA	CASSYLAGGTGELFF	TGTGCCAGCAGTTACTTGGCAGGTGGTACCGGGGAGCTGTTTTTT
TRBJ2-5	TRBV7-9	TRBD2	NA	CASSVPGGGQETQYF	TGTGCCAGCAGCGTCCCTGGCGGGGGCCAAGAGACCCAGTACTTC
TRBJ2-5	TRBV19	TRBD1	NA	CASSIRQGRGLETQYF	TGTGCCAGTAGTATTCGGCAGGGAAGGGGGCTAGAGACCCAGTACTTC
TRBJ1-5	TRBV5-1	NA	once	CASSFGGAGQPQHF	TGCGCCAGCAGCTTTGGGGGGGCTGGCCAGCCCCAGCATTTT
TRBJ1-6	TRBV3-1/TRBV3-2	TRBD1	NA	CASSLNRGNSPLHF	TGTGCCAGCAGCCTCAACAGGGGGAATTCACCCCTCCACTTT
TRBJ2-1	TRBV4-3	TRBD2	once	CASSQDLSSGRANEQFF	TGCGCCAGCAGCCAAGATTTGAGTAGCGGGAGGGCCAATGAGCAGTTCTTC
TRBJ1-1	TRBV11-2	NA	NA	CASSLGTGQTEAFF	TGTGCCAGCAGCTTAGGAACAGGGCAGACTGAAGCTTTCTTT
TRBJ1-2	TRBV7-9	TRBD1	NA	CASSPRQGDYGYTF	TGTGCCAGCAGCCCCCGACAGGGAGACTATGGCTACACCTTC
TRBJ1-1	TRBV19	NA	once	CASSMKTGAMGAFF	TGTGCCAGTAGTATGAAGACAGGAGCCATGGGCGCTTTCTTT
TRBJ2-2	TRBV6-6	NA	NA	CASSSPAGELFF	TGTGCCAGCAGTTCCCCCGCCGGGGAGCTGTTTTTT
TRBJ2-1	TRBV10-3	NA	few	CAIRNRAARYNEQFF	TGTGCCATCAGAAACAGGGCGGCTCGTTACAATGAGCAGTTCTTC
TRBJ1-1	TRBV6-1	NA	NA	CASSPRMGRNTEAFF	TGTGCCAGCAGTCCCCGGATGGGGAGGAACACTGAAGCTTTCTTT
TRBJ1-2	TRBV25-1	NA	NA	CASAAAGANYGYTF	TGTGCCAGCGCGGCAGCAGGGGCTAACTATGGCTACACCTTC
TRBJ1-2	TRBV10-3	NA	NA	CAISGATGGYGYTF	TGTGCCATCAGTGGAGCGACGGGAGGCTATGGCTACACCTTC
TRBJ1-2	TRBV19	NA	NA	CASRQGQSNYGYTF	TGTGCCAGTAGGCAGGGTCAGTCTAACTATGGCTACACCTTC
TRBJ2-3	TRBV7-8	TRBD2	NA	CASSPSGGGTDTQYF	TGTGCCAGCAGCCCTAGCGGGGGCGGCACAGATACGCAGTATTTT